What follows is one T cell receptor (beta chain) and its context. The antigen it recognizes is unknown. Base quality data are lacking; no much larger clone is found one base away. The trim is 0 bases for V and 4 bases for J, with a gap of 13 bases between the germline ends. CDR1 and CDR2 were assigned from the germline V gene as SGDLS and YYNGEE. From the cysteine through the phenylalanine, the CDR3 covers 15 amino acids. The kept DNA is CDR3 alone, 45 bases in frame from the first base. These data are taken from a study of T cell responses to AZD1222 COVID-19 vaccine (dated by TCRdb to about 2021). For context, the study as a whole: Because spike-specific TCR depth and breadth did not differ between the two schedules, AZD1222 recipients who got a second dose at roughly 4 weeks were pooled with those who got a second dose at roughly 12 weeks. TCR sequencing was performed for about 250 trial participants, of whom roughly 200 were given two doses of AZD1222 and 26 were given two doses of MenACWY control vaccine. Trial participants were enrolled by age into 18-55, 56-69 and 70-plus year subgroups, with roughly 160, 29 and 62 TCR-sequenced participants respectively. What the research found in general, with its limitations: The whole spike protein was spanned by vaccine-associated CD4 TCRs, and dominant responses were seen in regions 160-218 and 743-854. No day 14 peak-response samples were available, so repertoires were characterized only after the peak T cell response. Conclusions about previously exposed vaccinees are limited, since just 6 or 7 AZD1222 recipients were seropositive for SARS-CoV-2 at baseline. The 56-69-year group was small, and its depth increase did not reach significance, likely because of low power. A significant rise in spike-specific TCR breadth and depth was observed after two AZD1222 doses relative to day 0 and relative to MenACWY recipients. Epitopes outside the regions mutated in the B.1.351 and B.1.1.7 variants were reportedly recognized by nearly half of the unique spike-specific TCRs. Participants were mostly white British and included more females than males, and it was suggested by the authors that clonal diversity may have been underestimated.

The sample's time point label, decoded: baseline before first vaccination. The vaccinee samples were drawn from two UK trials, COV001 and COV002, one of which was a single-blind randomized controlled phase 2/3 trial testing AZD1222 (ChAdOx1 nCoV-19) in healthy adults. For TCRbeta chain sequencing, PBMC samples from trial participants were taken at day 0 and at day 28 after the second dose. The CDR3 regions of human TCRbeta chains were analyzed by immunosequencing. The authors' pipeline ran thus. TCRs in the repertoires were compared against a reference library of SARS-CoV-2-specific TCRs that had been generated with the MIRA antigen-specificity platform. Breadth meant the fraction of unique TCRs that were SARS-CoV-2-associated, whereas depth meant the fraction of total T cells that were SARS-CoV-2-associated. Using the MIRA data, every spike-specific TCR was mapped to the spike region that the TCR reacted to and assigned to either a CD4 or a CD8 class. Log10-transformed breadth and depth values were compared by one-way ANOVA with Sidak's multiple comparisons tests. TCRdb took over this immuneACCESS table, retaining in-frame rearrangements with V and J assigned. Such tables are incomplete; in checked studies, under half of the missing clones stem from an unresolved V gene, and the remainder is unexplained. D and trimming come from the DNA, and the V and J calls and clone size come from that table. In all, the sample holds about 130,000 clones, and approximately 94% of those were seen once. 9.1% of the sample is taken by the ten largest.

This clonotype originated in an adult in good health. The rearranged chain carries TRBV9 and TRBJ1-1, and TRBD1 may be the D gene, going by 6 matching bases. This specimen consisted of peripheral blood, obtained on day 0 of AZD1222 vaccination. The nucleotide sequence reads TGTGCCAGCAGCGTAGAAACAGGGATTGGCACTGAAGCTTTCTTT. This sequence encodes CASSVETGIGTEAFF.